This passage covers 29 T cell receptor beta chains from one sample sequenced in a study of beta chain features in type 1 diabetes. Isolated RNA was reverse transcribed in full, so expressed TCRB transcripts were sequenced. TCRdb's table, derived via immunoSEQ multiplex PCR, lists solely in-frame clones and lacks some. The sample has about 150,000 clones, 7.5% to 10% seen once. The sample taken for sequencing was central memory CD4+ T cells from blood. These receptors were obtained from a woman younger than 35 in good health.

This clone was recorded a few times. The rearrangement links TRBV6-6 to TRBJ2-7, with D tentatively TRBD1 (6 bases). In germline, CDR1 is MNHNY, CDR2 SVGAGI (reference sequence). Trimming took off 5 bases at V and 3 bases at J, with 14 bases between the two ends. The CDR3 loop spans 14 amino acids. Here the CDR3 reads CASSAPGTNYEQYF. The CDR3 DNA sequence: TGTGCCAGCAGTGCCCCCGGGACAAACTACGAGCAGTACTTC.

V is TRBV19 and J is TRBJ1-3; 8 nucleotides line up with TRBD1. The CDR3 has 18 residues. Per the germline V gene, CDR1 is LNHDA and CDR2 is SQIVND (reference sequence). With V trimmed by 3 bases and J by 1 base, 11 bases remained unmatched. CDR3 sequence (DNA): TGTGCCAGTAGTATCCATGGAAACAGGGGGAATTCTGGAAACACCATATATTTT. Its translation: CASSIHGNRGNSGNTIYF.

The chain joins TRBV9 to TRBJ1-4; D may be TRBD1 (5 bases). The V end was cut by 2 bases, the J end by 4 bases, with 9 bases between. CDR3 size: 14 residues. Germline assignment: CDR1 SGDLS and CDR2 YYNGEE. CDR3 coding DNA: TGTGCCAGCAGCGTGGGGCAGATTAATGAAAAACTGTTTTTT. Its translation is CASSVGQINEKLFF.

This clone was seen many times. J is TRBJ1-2 and V is TRBV6-5, with D hard to call. Deletions cut 4 bases from V and 6 bases from J, with 18 bases between. From germline, CDR1 is MNHEY and CDR2 SVGAGI. The length of the CDR3 is 15 residues. CDR3 region: CASSSRQKPGDGYTF. DNA for the CDR3: TGTGCCAGCAGTTCTCGGCAGAAGCCCGGAGATGGCTACACCTTC.

This chain links TRBV6-1 with TRBJ1-4, with 11 bases aligning to TRBD1. The CDR3 loop spans 14 amino acids. Germline V lookup: CDR1 MNHNS, CDR2 SASEGT. The V and J ends lost 2 bases and 8 bases, in that order; junction bases with no gene match: 1. For the CDR3, the DNA is TGTGCCAGCAGTGAAAGGGACAGGGGGGAAAAACTGTTTTTT. This codes for CASSERDRGEKLFF.

This sequence joins TRBV7-3 and TRBJ1-1; D unclear. From germline, CDR1 is SGHTA and CDR2 FQGTGA. V dropped 3 bases and J dropped 4 bases, with 15 bases sitting between them. The CDR3 is 15 residues long. This CDR3 is CASSLLGRSSTEAFF. CDR3 in DNA: TGTGCCAGCAGCTTGTTGGGCAGATCATCCACTGAAGCTTTCTTT.

This chain connects TRBV18 to TRBJ2-2; 12 positions agree with TRBD2. Germline V CDR1 and CDR2: KGHSH, LQKENI. This CDR3 has 16 amino acids. V dropped 5 bases and J dropped 5; count of bases not matched to a gene: 6. The DNA of the CDR3 is TGTGCCAGCTCATTTCCCGGACTAGCGGGAACCGGGGAGCTGTTTTTT. Translated: CASSFPGLAGTGELFF.

This clone has ten or more counts. The rearrangement joins TRBV5-1 to TRBJ2-1; TRBD1 is a possible D gene (5 bases). Trimming removed 0 bases at V and 3 bases at J, with 10 bases between. Germline values: CDR1 SGHRS, CDR2 YFSETQ. The CDR3 consists of 15 residues. The DNA of the CDR3 is TGCGCCAGCAGCTTGGCCCAGGGCCTCTACAATGAGCAGTTCTTC. This gives the protein CASSLAQGLYNEQFF.

This chain links TRBV5-1 with TRBJ2-7; maybe TRBD1 (5 bases). The CDR3 has 14 amino acids. V was pared by 4 bases and J by 0 bases, with 11 bases between. Germline CDR1 reads SGHRS; CDR2 reads YFSETQ. CDR3 amino acids: CASSQPTDSYEQYF. The CDR3 region has the DNA TGCGCCAGCAGCCAGCCGACAGACTCCTACGAGCAGTACTTC.

The table lists this clone with a few counts. The rearrangement joins TRBV30 to TRBJ2-1; 9 bases match TRBD2. V lost 2 bases and J lost 7; bases outside the gene matches: 21. The CDR3 has 19 residues. CDR1 is GTSNPN, CDR2 SVGIG, per germline (reference sequence). The CDR3 DNA reads TGTGCCTGGAGTCTTTTCTGGGACAAGCAAGGCGGGAGGGGTAATGAGCAGTTCTTC. Protein product: CAWSLFWDKQGGRGNEQFF.

The chain has TRBV2 and TRBJ1-2; TRBD1 is a possible D gene (6 bases). Germline CDR1 SNHLY, CDR2 FYNNEI. This CDR3 has 15 amino acids. V was shortened by 1 base and J by 3 bases, with 12 bases between the two germline ends. In DNA, the CDR3 is TGTGCCAGCAGTGAAGAGCGGGACATATACTATGGCTACACCTTC. Protein product: CASSEERDIYYGYTF.

The chain carries TRBV11-2 and TRBJ2-7; D remains ambiguous. Trimming took off 0 bases at V and 2 bases at J, with 8 bases between the two ends. The CDR3 runs to 14 residues. CDR1 SGHAT and CDR2 FQNNGV come from the germline V gene. The CDR3, as DNA: TGTGCCAGCAGCTTAGATAGGCTAGCCTACGAGCAGTACTTC. The encoded protein is CASSLDRLAYEQYF. Supplemented by reference TRBV11-2 and TRBJ2-7, the full variable domain reads EAGVAQSPRYKIIEKRQSVAFWCNPISGHATLYWYQQILGQGPKLLIQFQNNGVVDDSQLPKDRFSAERLKGVDSTLKIQPAKLEDSAVYLCASSLDRLAYEQYFGPGTRLTVT.

This clone was observed a handful of times. The chain has TRBV7-9 and TRBJ2-4; perhaps TRBD2 as D (6 bases). The length of the CDR3 is 15 residues. Deletions cut 3 bases from V and 0 bases from J, with 9 bases between. Germline CDR1 and CDR2: SEHNR and FQNEAQ (reference sequence). As DNA, the CDR3 is TGTGCCAGCAGCTTGGGGGACTTAGCCAAAAACATTCAGTACTTC. Encoded protein: CASSLGDLAKNIQYF.

The gene calls are TRBV18 and TRBJ1-5; TRBD1 matches 9 bases. The CDR3 runs to 15 residues. V dropped 3 bases and J dropped 4; count of bases not matched to a gene: 4. Per the germline V gene, CDR1 is KGHSH and CDR2 is LQKENI. The CDR3 DNA reads as TGTGCCAGCTCACCTAGGGGACAGGGAAATCAGCCCCAGCATTTT. This translates into CASSPRGQGNQPQHF.

CDR3 in amino acids: CASSEKGARRPQHF. For the CDR3, the DNA is TGTGCCAGCAGTGAAAAGGGGGCCCGCAGGCCCCAGCATTTT. The chain is built from TRBV6-1 and TRBJ1-5, with TRBD1 identical over 7 bases. The CDR3 spans 14 residues. Germline V CDR1 and CDR2: MNHNS, SASEGT. V lost 2 bases and J lost 9; bases outside the gene matches: 7.

The chain combines TRBV30 with TRBJ2-3, with 9 bases that match TRBD2. The CDR3 consists of 15 residues. From germline, CDR1 is GTSNPN and CDR2 SVGIG (reference sequence). Trimming removed 3 bases from V and 7 bases from J; junction bases left unmatched: 11. The CDR3 protein is CAWRWSGGNLNTQYF. The DNA of the CDR3 is TGTGCCTGGAGGTGGAGCGGGGGGAATTTAAATACGCAGTATTTT.

The rearrangement joins TRBV5-1 to TRBJ2-1, with 12 bases that match TRBD2. Germline-derived CDR1 and CDR2 are SGHRS and YFSETQ. The CDR3 covers 16 residues. V shed 3 bases, J shed 5 bases, and the junction held 6 bases outside the gene matches. The DNA for the CDR3 is TGCGCCAGCAGCTCGGGGACTAGCGGGTGGGACAATGAGCAGTTCTTC. Amino acids: CASSSGTSGWDNEQFF.

The J gene is TRBJ2-2, the V gene TRBV30; D possibly corresponds to TRBD2 (6 bases). This CDR3 is 16 amino acids long. V lost 3 bases to trimming and J lost 1 base, with 15 bases between them. CDR1 is GTSNPN, CDR2 SVGIG, per germline (reference sequence). CDR3 in amino acids: CAWRQGGRMNTGELFF. CDR3 DNA sequence: TGTGCCTGGAGGCAAGGTGGGAGGATGAACACCGGGGAGCTGTTTTTT.

Here the CDR3 reads CASSTGGATNEKLFF. CDR3 in DNA: TGTGCCAGCAGTACAGGGGGCGCAACTAATGAAAAACTGTTTTTT. The chain uses TRBV7-9 and TRBJ1-4; 9 nucleotides align to TRBD1. Germline CDR1 and CDR2: SEHNR and FQNEAQ (reference sequence). The CDR3 has 15 amino acids. The V segment lost 6 bases and the J segment 0 bases; nucleotides outside the gene matches: 2.

The chain has TRBV30 and TRBJ2-1; 8 bases match TRBD2. Germline assignment: CDR1 GTSNPN and CDR2 SVGIG (reference sequence). The CDR3 spans 14 residues. Trimming at V came to 3 bases and at J to 5 bases, leaving 6 bases not matched to a gene. CDR3 amino acids: CAWRSGRIDNEQFF. CDR3 DNA sequence: TGTGCCTGGAGGAGCGGGAGAATAGACAATGAGCAGTTCTTC. Together with reference TRBV30 and TRBJ2-1, the CDR3 gives the full variable domain: SQTIHQWPATLVQPVGSPLSLECTVEGTSNPNLYWYRQAAGRGLQLLFYSVGIGQISSEVPQNLSASRPQDRQFILSSKKLLLSDSGFYLCAWRSGRIDNEQFFGPGTRLTVL.

This clone occurred a few times. This chain joins TRBV5-4 and TRBJ1-2; tentative D call: TRBD1 (6 bases). The CDR3 is made up of 13 amino acids. Germline CDR1 SGHNT, CDR2 YYREEE (reference sequence). V lost 5 bases to trimming and J lost 10 bases, with 18 bases between them. CDR3 nucleotides: TGTGCCAGCAGAACCGGGACAACGGCAGACTACACCTTC. Translating gives CASRTGTTADYTF.

The chain is built from TRBV10-3 and TRBJ1-2, with 9 bases lining up with TRBD1. This CDR3 spans 15 amino acids. V lost 5 bases, J lost 2 bases, and 6 bases stayed unmatched. The germline CDR1 and CDR2 sequences are ENHRY and SYGVKD. CDR3 coding DNA: TGTGCCATCAGTCTGGGGACAGGGAGAAACTATGGCTACACCTTC. It is translated as CAISLGTGRNYGYTF.

In its sample, this clone was seen a few times. This chain connects TRBV14 to TRBJ2-1, with D perhaps matching TRBD2 (6 bases). Between the trimmed V and J ends, which lost 4 bases and 12 bases, there was a span of 16 bases. The germline gives CDR1 SGHDN, CDR2 FVKESK. This CDR3 is built from 13 residues. In nucleotides, the CDR3 is TGTGCCAGCAGCCCGGGACTTTTAATCGGGCAGTTCTTC. Its protein is CASSPGLLIGQFF.

This clone showed up just a few times. This chain connects TRBV30 to TRBJ1-2, with D perhaps TRBD1 (6 bases). This CDR3 is built from 12 residues. V dropped 4 bases and J dropped 6 bases, with 12 bases sitting between them. Germline V CDR1 and CDR2: GTSNPN, SVGIG (reference sequence). The CDR3 DNA sequence: TGTGCCTGGAACAGGGATCGGGATGGCTACACCTTC. Protein sequence: CAWNRDRDGYTF.

This clone was recorded a few times. This rearrangement joins TRBV7-3 to TRBJ2-1, with D possibly being TRBD1 (6 bases). Trimming left V 6 bases short and J 10 bases short, with 16 bases between. Germline V CDR1 and CDR2: SGHTA, FQGTGA. CDR3 length equals 13 residues. CDR3 region: CASSQGQGREQFF. CDR3 in DNA: TGTGCCAGCAGTCAGGGGCAGGGTAGAGAGCAGTTCTTC.

This clone was observed a few times. This chain connects TRBV29-1 to TRBJ2-2, with 11 bases lining up with TRBD2. The CDR3 spans 17 residues. Losses at the gene ends were 8 bases for V and 1 base for J; bases not matched to a gene: 12. Germline CDR1 reads SQVTM; CDR2 reads ANQGSEA. The CDR3 region has the DNA TGCAGCCTTTACTCGACTAGCGGGACGCTGAACACCGGGGAGCTGTTTTTT. Protein product: CSLYSTSGTLNTGELFF.

The chain joins TRBV11-2 to TRBJ2-1; TRBD1 might be the D (5 bases). The V and J ends lost 5 bases and 14 bases respectively, with 19 bases between them. Per germline, CDR1 SGHAT and CDR2 FQNNGV. This CDR3 has 13 residues. In nucleotides, the CDR3 is TGTGCCAGCAGCGCCCAGTCAGGGTCTCAGGAGTTCTTC. Protein sequence: CASSAQSGSQEFF.

This clone was detected only a few times. The chain combines TRBV7-2 with TRBJ1-1, with TRBD1 as a possible D gene (6 bases). Germline CDR1 SGHTA, CDR2 FQGNSA. CDR3 length: 14 amino acids. Trimming shortened V by 0 bases and J by 5 bases, and 10 bases separated the two germline ends. Here the CDR3 reads CASSLAWQGTEAFF. The CDR3, as DNA: TGTGCCAGCAGCTTAGCGTGGCAGGGGACTGAAGCTTTCTTT.

In its sample, this clone was seen a few times. The chain combines TRBV5-1 with TRBJ2-5, with D unclear. The CDR3 totals 12 residues. The V and J ends lost 5 bases and 5 bases respectively, with 10 bases between them. The germline V gene has CDR1 SGHRS and CDR2 YFSETQ. CDR3 amino acids: CASRPDTETQYF. The CDR3 DNA is TGCGCCAGCAGACCTGACACGGAGACCCAGTACTTC.